Each of the 2 T cell receptor beta chains below was sequenced from the same sample in a study of T cell responses to AZD1222 COVID-19 vaccine. Assay: immunoSEQ multiplex PCR; the TCRdb copy retains only in-frame clones and omits some. Among some 140,000 clones listed, over 85% were seen once. Sample: peripheral blood, taken on day 0 of AZD1222 vaccination. The receptors were gathered from an adult in good health.

The CDR3 protein is CASSVGLRGKDEKLFF. CDR3 nucleotide sequence: TGTGCCAGCAGCGTAGGTCTCAGGGGGAAGGATGAAAAACTGTTTTTT. The chain has TRBV9 and TRBJ1-4; 7 nucleotides match TRBD1. The CDR3 has 16 amino acids. V lost 0 bases and J lost 6; bases outside the gene matches: 8. Germline lookup yields CDR1 SGDLS and CDR2 YYNGEE.

The rearrangement links TRBV10-2 to TRBJ2-3; TRBD2 matches at 8 bases. Trimming took 7 bases from V and 2 from J; bases not matched to a gene: 8. The CDR3 runs to 15 residues. Germline CDR1 reads WSHSY; CDR2 reads SAAADI. The chain's CDR3 is CASTRIAGFTDTQYF. In nucleotides, the CDR3 is TGCGCCAGCACGCGGATAGCGGGATTCACAGATACGCAGTATTTT.